This TCR beta chain was identified in a study of cytomegalovirus exposure and HLA in healthy donors. Study at large: A prior study identified roughly 110 million unique TCR beta sequences from about 179 million T cells. Among approximately 390 genotyped donors, more than 65% fell in the Caucasian-associated ancestry cluster. General study points: Reportedly, fewer N-insertions than the roughly 600-donor mean appeared in an Asian-associated ancestry cluster in a later analysis. Later analysis demonstrated an association between a missense DCLRE1C variant and TCR beta V- and J-gene trimming.

A multiplex PCR was run with 60 Vbeta primers and 13 Jbeta primers. Some clones are missing from TCRdb's copy, which holds only in-frame ones; the method was immunoSEQ multiplex PCR. The sample shows some 170,000 clones, 81% of them seen only once. The length of the CDR3 is 13 residues. CDR1 and CDR2 (germline): MNHNS, SASEGT. Trimming pared 3 bases from V and 2 bases from J, leaving 7 bases between. As to this clone: What it binds is not known.

The chain employs TRBV6-1 and TRBJ1-1; D remains ambiguous. The sequence was obtained from a woman aged 18-35 years in good health and CMV-seropositive. Material for sequencing was PBMCs. The CDR3 spells CASSEQHNTEAFF. CDR3 sequence (DNA): TGTGCCAGCAGTGAGCAACACAACACTGAAGCTTTCTTT.